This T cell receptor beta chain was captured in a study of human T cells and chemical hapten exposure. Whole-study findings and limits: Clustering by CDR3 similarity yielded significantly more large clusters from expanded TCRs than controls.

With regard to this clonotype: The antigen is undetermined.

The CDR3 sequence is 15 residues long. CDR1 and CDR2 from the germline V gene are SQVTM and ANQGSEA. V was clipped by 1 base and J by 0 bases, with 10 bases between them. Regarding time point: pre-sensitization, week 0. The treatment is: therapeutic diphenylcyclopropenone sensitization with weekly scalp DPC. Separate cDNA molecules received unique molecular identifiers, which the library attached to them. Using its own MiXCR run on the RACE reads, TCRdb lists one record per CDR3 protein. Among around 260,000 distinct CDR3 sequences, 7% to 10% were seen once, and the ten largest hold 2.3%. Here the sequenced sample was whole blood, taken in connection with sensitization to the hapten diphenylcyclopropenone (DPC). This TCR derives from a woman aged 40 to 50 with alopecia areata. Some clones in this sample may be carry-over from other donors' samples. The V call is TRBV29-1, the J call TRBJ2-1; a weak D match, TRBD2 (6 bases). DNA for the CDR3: TGCAGCGTTGAAGGGAGGGACGGCTCCTACAATGAGCAGTTCTTC. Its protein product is CSVEGRDGSYNEQFF.